This T cell receptor (beta chain) was documented in a study of blood T cell repertoires in COVID-19. Whole-study context: Samples came from the United States, Italy and Spain, spanning acute and convalescent COVID-19.

Sequencing used immunoSEQ multiplex PCR; TCRdb keeps in-frame clones, though not all of them. The data show 200,000 or so clones, with around four fifths seen just once and approximately 5.4% held by the top ten. The trim removed 0 bases at V and 0 bases at J, leaving 2 bases unmatched. The CDR3 length is 16 residues. CDR1 is SGDLS, CDR2 YYNGEE, per germline. Sequenced: peripheral blood. The source of this sequence is a woman aged 30 to 39 with acute or convalescent COVID-19. The rearrangement uses TRBV9 and TRBJ1-3, with 8 bases lining up with TRBD1. The CDR3 sequence: CASSVGGQGSGNTIYF. The CDR3 DNA reads as TGTGCCAGCAGCGTAGGTGGACAGGGCTCTGGAAACACCATATATTTT.